This record concerns one T cell receptor beta chain sequence. The antigen is unknown. This sample stems from a study of response to subunit inactivated influenza vaccine. TCRdb reanalysed the RT-PCR reads using MiXCR and keeps one entry per CDR3 protein. The sample carries 710,000 or so distinct CDR3 sequences, approximately 14% recorded once. Study results and caveats: After each seasonal influenza vaccination, few new T cells are recruited, the authors suggested.

The CDR3 totals 16 residues. The germline CDR1 and CDR2 sequences are MNHNS and SASEGT. Trimming took 7 bases from V and 1 from J; bases not matched to a gene: 13. The clonotype was recovered from a man aged 45 to 65 who received an inactivated influenza vaccine. The sample here was PBMCs from blood, taken about 11 days after vaccination. The rearrangement uses TRBV6-1 and TRBJ2-7; TRBD1 aligns across 7 bases. The CDR3: CASTKFPGQRSYEQYF. In DNA form, the CDR3 reads TGTGCCAGCACTAAATTTCCGGGACAGAGATCCTACGAGCAGTACTTC.